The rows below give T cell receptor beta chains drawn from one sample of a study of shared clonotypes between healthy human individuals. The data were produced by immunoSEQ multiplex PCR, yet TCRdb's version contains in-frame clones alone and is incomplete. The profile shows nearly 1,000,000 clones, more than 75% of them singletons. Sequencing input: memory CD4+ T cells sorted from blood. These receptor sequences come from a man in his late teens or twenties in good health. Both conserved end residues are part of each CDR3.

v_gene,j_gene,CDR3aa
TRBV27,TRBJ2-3,CASSFERITDTQYF
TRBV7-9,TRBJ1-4,CASSRDSEKLFF
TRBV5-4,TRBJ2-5,CASSSGLAGGQETQYF
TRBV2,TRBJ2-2,CASRGGAGGELFF
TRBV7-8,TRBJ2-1,CASSLAVSTGNNEQFF
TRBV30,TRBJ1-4,CAWSQTGLTNEKLFF
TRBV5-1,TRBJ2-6,CASSLGTTGANVLTF
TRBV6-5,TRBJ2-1,CASRAGTSGRGEQFF
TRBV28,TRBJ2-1,CASSRLAAEGAEQFF
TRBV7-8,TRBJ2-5,CASSLQVQETQYF
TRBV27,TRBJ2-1,CASSRPDRVREFF
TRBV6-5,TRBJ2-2,CASSYSNRDTGELFF
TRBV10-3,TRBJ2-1,CAISEGLASYNEQFF
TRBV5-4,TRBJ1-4,CASSFGTDEKLFF
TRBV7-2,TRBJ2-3,CASSLVGGDITDTQYF
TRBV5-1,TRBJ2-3,CASSLVGVTDTQYF
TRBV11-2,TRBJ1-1,CASTDSKGARNTEAFF
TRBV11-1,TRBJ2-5,CASSHMETQYF
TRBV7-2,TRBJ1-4,CASSLMGTTNEKLFF
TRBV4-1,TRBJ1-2,CASSQGLGGGGYTF
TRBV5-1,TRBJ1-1,CASSIQGIEAFF
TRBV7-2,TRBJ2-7,CASSLMQGYLEQYF
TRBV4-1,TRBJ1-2,CASSQHFPGNTYGYTF
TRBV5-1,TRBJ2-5,CASSDTGGGETQYF
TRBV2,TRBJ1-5,CASSGGQGGNQPQHF
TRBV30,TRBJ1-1,CAWSSGRGMNTEAFF
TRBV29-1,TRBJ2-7,CSVKGIAGTSGSGSTYEQYF
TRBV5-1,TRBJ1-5,CASSTDGSNQPQHF
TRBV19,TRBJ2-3,CASSMSLGFTDTQYF
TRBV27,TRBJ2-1,CASSSRLASSYNEQFF
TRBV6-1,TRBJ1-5,CASSLRDTMNQPQHF
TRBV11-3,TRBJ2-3,CASSPGGSSTDTQYF
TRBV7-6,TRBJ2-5,CASSSATSGGRETQYF